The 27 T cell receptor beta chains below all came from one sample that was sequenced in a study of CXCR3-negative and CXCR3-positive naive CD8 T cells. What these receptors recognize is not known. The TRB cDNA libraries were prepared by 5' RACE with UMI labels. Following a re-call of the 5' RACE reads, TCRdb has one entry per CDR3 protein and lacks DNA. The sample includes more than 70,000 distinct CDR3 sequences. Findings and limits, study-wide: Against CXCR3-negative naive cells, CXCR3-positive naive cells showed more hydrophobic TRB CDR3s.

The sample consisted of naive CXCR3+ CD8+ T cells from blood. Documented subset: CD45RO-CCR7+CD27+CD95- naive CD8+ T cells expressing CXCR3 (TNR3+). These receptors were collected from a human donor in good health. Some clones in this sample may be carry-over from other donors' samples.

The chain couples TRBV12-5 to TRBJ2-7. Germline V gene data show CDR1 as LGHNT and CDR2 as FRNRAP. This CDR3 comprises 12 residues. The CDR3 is CASGLGPYEQYF. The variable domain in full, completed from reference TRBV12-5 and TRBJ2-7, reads DARVTQTPRHKVTEMGQEVTMRCQPILGHNTVFWYRQTMMQGLELLAYFRNRAPLDDSGMPKDRFSAEMPDATLATLKIQPSEPRDSAVYFCASGLGPYEQYFGPGTRLTVT.

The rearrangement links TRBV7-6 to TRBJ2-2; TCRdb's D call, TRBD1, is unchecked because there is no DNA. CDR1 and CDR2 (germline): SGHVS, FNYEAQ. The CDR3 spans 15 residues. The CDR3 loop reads CASSPPTGLAGELFF.

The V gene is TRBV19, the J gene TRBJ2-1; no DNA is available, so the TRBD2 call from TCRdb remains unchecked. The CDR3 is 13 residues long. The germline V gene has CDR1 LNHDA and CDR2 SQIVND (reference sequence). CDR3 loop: CASSPRALSEQFF.

CDR3 protein: CASREGGQTAFF. The chain recombines TRBV13 with TRBJ1-1; TCRdb outputs TRBD1, but without DNA this stays unchecked. CDR3 size: 12 residues. Germline V gene sequence: CDR1 PRHDT, CDR2 FYEKMQ (reference sequence).

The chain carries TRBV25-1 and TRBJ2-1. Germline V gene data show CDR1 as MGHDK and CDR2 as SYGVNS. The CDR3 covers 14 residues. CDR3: CASSEYFMGSGQFF.

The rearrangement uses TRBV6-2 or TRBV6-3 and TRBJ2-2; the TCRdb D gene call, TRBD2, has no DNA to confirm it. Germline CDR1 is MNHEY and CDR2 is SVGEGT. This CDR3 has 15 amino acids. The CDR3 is CASSYGEREIGELFF.

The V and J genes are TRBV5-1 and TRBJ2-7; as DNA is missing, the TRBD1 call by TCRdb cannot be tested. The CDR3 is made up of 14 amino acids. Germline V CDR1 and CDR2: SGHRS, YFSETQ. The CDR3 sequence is CASSPGTGGDEQYF.

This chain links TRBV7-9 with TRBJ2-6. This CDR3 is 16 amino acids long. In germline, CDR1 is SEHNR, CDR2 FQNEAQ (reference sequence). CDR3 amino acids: CASSLIASSGANVLTF.

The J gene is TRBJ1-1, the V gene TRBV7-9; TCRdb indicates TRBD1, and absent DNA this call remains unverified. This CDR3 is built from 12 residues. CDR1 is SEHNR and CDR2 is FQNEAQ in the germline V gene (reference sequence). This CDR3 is CAGDTQNTEAFF. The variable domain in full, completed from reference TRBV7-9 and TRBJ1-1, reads DTGVSQNPRHKITKRGQNVTFRCDPISEHNRLYWYRQTLGQGPEFLTYFQNEAQLEKSRLLSDRFSAERPKGSFSTLEIQRTEQGDSAMYLCAGDTQNTEAFFGQGTRLTVV.

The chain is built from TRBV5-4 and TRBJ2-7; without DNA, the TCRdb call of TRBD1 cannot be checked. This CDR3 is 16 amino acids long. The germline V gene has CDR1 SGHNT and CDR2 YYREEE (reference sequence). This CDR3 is CASSGPGQGVPYEQYF.

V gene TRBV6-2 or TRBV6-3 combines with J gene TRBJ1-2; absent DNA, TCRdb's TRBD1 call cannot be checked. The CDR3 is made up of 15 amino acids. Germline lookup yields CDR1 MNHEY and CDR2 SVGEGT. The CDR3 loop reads CASSYSVGTGYGYTF.

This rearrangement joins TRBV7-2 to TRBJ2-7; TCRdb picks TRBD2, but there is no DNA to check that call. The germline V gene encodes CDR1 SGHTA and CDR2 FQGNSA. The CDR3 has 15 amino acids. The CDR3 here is CASSLTSGATYEQYF.

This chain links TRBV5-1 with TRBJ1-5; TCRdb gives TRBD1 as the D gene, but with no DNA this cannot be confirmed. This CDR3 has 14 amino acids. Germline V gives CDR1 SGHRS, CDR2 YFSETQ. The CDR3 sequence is CASSPGTGNQPQHF.

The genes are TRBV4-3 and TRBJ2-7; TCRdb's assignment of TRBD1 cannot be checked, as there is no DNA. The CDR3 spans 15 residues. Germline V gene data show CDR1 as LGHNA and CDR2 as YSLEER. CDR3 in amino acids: CASSQGTGVGYEQYF.

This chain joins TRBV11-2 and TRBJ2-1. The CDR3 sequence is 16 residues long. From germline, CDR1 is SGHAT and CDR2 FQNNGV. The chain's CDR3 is CASSLVAGSSYNEQFF.

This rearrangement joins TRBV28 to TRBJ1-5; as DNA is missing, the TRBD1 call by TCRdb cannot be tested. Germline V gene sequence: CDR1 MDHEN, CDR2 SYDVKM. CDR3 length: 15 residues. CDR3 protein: CASDSQEYSNQPQHF.

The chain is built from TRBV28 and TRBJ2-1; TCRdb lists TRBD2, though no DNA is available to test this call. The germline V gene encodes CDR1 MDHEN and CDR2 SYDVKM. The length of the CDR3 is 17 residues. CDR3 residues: CASSSTPGLPTYNEQFF.

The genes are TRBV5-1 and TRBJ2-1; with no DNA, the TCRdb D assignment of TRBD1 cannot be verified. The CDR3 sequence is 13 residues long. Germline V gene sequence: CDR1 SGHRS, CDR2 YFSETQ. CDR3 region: CASSLGQGNEQFF.

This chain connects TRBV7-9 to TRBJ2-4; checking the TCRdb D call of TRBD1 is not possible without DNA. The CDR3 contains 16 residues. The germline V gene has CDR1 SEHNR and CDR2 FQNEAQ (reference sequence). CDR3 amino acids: CASSSRGLGVKNIQYF.

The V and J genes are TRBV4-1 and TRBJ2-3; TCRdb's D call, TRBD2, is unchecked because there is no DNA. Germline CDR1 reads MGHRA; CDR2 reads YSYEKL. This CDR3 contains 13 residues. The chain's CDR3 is CASQKEGADTQYF.

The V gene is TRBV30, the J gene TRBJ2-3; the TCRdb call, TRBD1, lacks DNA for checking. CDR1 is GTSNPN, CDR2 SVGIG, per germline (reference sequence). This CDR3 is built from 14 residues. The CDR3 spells CAWTGPGSTDTQYF.

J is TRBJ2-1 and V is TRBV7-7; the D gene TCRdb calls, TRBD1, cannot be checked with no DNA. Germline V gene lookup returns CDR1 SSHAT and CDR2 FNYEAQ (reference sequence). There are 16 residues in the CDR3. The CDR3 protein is CASSPRGGTPANEQFF. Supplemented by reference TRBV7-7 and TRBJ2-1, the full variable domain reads GAGVSQSPRYKVTKRGQDVTLRCDPISSHATLYWYQQALGQGPEFLTYFNYEAQPDKSGLPSDRFSAERPEGSISTLTIQRTEQRDSAMYRCASSPRGGTPANEQFFGPGTRLTVL.

The CDR3 sequence: CASTDGWRDASYEQYF. The chain has TRBV6-2 or TRBV6-3 and TRBJ2-7; the TCRdb D gene call, TRBD1, has no DNA to confirm it. Germline assignment: CDR1 MNHEY and CDR2 SVGEGT. The CDR3 runs 16 residues.

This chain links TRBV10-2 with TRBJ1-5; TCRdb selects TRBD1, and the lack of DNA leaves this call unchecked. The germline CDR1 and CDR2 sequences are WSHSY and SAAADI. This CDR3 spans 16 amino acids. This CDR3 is CASSGTGTYSNQPQHF.

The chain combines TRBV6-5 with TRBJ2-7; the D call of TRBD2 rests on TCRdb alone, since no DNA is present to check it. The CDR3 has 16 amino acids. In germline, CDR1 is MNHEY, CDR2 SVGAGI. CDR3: CASSYSEREGPYEQYF.

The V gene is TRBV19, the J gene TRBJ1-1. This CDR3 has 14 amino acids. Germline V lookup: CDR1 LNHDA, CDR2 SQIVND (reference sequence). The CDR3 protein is CASSITATNTEAFF.

CDR3 in amino acids: CASSQVASGREETQYF. This rearrangement joins TRBV4-1 to TRBJ2-5; TCRdb proposes TRBD2, but this gene call is untestable without DNA. CDR1 is MGHRA and CDR2 is YSYEKL in the germline V gene. This CDR3 comprises 16 residues.